The source of this T cell receptor (beta chain) is a study of CD8 T cells in ankylosing spondylitis (dated by TCRdb to 2017 to 2019). Broadly, across the study: T cell receptor beta repertoires were profiled in healthy donors and ankylosing spondylitis patients so that disease-linked TCR variants could be found. The full study cohort comprised around 25 ankylosing spondylitis patients and some 110 healthy donors. Peripheral blood samples were taken, and synovial fluid was additionally collected from ankylosing spondylitis patients. Study-wide conclusions, independent of this receptor: Some motif variants had previously been reported in the synovial fluid and blood of reactive arthritis patients, which suggests shared mechanisms of disease initiation. The disease-linked clones were reported as significantly enriched in matched synovial fluid samples from ankylosing spondylitis patients. Blood from ankylosing spondylitis patients appeared to be characterized by a TCR beta motif made up of under ten highly homologous amino acid variants. The disease-linked clones showed a CD8+ phenotype and occurred at relatively low frequencies in peripheral blood.

The sequencing machine was an Illumina HiSeq 2500. Quantitative 5'-RACE with molecular barcodes was the method used to prepare the TCR beta libraries. Per the authors' processing: Disease-linked TCR variants were identified with a new computational method built on a probabilistic model of VDJ rearrangement. Through fastp at Q25 and MiXCR, TCRdb rebuilt clones from the public reads, retaining in-frame beta chains. CDR3 protein sequences are deduplicated, and each keeps its most common genes and DNA. The V and J calls and clone size are TCRdb's, not the authors'. The sample has under 300,000 distinct CDR3 sequences on record, 18% of them singletons. The ten largest clones add up to around 30% of the sample. The germline V gene gives CDR1 as MNHEY and CDR2 as SVGEGT. There are 16 amino acids in the CDR3, from cysteine to phenylalanine inclusive. CDR3 DNA only is kept here, 48 bases in frame from base 1. After removal of 0 bases from V and 0 bases from J, the junction retains 2 bases not matched to a gene.

Worth noting for this clonotype: The antigen it recognizes is unknown. The sample holds no much larger clone one base away, and base qualities are not on file.

This clonotype was obtained from a male donor with ankylosing spondylitis or in good health (not recorded which). Material for sequencing was blood, either unsorted or a sorted T cell fraction (not recorded which). The rearrangement combines TRBV6-2 or TRBV6-3 with TRBJ2-3, and TRBD2 matches 8 of the central bases. The DNA sequence is as follows: TGTGCCAGCAGTTACTCGGCTAGCGGGAGCACAGATACGCAGTATTTT. This is translated as CASSYSASGSTDTQYF.